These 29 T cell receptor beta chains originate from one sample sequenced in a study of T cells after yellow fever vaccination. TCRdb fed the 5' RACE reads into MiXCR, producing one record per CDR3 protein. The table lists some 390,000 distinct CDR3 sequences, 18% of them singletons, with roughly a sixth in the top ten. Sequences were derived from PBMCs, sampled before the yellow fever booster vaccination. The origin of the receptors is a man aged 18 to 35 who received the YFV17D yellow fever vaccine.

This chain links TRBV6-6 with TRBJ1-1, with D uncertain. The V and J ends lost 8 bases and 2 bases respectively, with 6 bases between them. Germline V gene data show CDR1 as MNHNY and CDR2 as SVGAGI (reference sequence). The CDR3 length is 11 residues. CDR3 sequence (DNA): TGTGCCAGCGAGGGCAACACTGAAGCTTTCTTT. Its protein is CASEGNTEAFF.

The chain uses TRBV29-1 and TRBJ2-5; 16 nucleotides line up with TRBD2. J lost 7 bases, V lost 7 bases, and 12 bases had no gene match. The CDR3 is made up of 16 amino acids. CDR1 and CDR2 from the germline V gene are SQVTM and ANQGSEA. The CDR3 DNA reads TGCAGCGCACCGGGACTAGCGGGGGGGGGCGCCGGGACCCAGTACTTC. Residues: CSAPGLAGGGAGTQYF.

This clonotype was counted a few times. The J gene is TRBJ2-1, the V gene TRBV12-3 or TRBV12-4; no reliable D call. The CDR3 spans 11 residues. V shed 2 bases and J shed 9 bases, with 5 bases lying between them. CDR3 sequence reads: CASSLSREQFF. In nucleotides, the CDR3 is TGTGCCAGCAGTTTATCCCGTGAGCAGTTCTTC.

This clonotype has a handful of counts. As DNA, the CDR3 is TGTGCCAGCAGTTACTCGACGACTGGACTGCCCTCTGGGGCCAACGTCCTGACTTTC. The encoded protein is CASSYSTTGLPSGANVLTF. The chain recombines TRBV6-5 with TRBJ2-6; D may be TRBD2 (5 bases). The germline V gene encodes CDR1 MNHEY and CDR2 SVGAGI. V was pared by 0 bases and J by 0 bases, with 15 bases between. The CDR3 has 19 amino acids.

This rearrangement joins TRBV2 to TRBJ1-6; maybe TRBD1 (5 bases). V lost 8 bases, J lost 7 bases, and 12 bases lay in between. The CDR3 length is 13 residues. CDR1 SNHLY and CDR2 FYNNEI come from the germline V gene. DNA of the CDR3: TGTGCCAGCGGGGCAGGGAGGAATTCACCCCTCCACTTT. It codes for CASGAGRNSPLHF.

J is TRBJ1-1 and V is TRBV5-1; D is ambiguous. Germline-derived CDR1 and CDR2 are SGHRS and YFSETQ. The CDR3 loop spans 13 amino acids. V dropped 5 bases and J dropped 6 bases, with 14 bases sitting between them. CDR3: CASRSSGAAEAFF. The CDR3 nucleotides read TGCGCCAGCAGGTCGTCTGGTGCCGCTGAAGCTTTCTTT.

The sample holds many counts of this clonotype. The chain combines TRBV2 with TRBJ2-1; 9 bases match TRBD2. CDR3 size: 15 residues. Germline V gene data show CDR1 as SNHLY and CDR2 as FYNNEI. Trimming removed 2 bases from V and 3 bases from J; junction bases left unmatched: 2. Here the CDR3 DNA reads TGTGCCAGCAGTGAAACTAGCGGGCTCTACAATGAGCAGTTCTTC. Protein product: CASSETSGLYNEQFF.

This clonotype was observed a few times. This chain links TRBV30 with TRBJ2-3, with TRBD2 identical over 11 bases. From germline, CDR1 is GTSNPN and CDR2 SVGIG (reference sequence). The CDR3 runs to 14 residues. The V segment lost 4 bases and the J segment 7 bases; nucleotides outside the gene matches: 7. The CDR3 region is CAWNLAGGPHTQYF. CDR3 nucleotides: TGTGCCTGGAATTTAGCGGGGGGGCCTCATACGCAGTATTTT.

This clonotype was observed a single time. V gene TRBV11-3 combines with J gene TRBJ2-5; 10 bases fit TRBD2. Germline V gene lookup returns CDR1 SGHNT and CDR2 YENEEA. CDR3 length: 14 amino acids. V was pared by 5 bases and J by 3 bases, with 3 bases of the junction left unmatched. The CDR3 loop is CASSRLAGEETQYF. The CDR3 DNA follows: TGTGCCAGCAGCCGCCTAGCGGGGGAAGAGACCCAGTACTTC.

The CDR3 loop is CASSQRLITSADTQYF. The CDR3 DNA is TGCGCCAGCAGCCAGCGATTGATAACTAGCGCAGATACGCAGTATTTT. The genes are TRBV4-1 and TRBJ2-3; 7 nucleotides agree with TRBD2. This CDR3 is 16 amino acids long. Germline CDR1 reads MGHRA; CDR2 reads YSYEKL. Trimming took 3 bases from V and 4 from J; bases not matched to a gene: 10.

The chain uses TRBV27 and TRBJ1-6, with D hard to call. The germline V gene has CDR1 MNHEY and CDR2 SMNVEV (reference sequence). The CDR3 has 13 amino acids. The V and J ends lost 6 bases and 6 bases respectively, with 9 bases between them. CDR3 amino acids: CASRTVGNSPLHF. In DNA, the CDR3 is TGTGCCAGCAGAACGGTGGGTAATTCACCCCTCCACTTT.

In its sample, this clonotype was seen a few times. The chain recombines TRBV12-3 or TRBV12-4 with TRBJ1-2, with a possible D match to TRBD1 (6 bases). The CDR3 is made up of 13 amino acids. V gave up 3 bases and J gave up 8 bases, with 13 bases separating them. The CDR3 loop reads CASSLGRGPGYTF. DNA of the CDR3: TGTGCCAGCAGTTTGGGCAGGGGACCCGGCTACACCTTC.

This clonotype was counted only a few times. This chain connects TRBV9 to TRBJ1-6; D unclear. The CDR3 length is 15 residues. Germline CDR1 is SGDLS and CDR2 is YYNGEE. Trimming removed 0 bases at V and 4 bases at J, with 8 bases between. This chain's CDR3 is CASSVEGTYNSPLHF. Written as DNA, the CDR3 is TGTGCCAGCAGCGTAGAGGGCACGTATAATTCACCCCTCCACTTT.

CDR3 bases: TGTGCCAGCAGCCTCCCTGGGGAGCTACGTTCCGGAAACACCATATATTTT. This gives the protein CASSLPGELRSGNTIYF. This chain joins TRBV4-2 and TRBJ1-3; D unclear. CDR3 size: 17 residues. Per the germline V gene, CDR1 is LGHNA and CDR2 is YNFKEQ. Trimming pared 4 bases from V and 4 bases from J, leaving 20 bases between.

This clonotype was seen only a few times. CDR3 residues: CAISDRDRAPNTEAFF. CDR3 DNA sequence: TGTGCCATCAGTGACCGGGACAGGGCTCCGAACACTGAAGCTTTCTTT. The V and J genes are TRBV10-3 and TRBJ1-1; TRBD1 aligns across 9 bases. This CDR3 is 16 amino acids long. Trimming cost V 3 bases and J 1 base; bases outside gene matches: 6. The germline gives CDR1 ENHRY, CDR2 SYGVKD.

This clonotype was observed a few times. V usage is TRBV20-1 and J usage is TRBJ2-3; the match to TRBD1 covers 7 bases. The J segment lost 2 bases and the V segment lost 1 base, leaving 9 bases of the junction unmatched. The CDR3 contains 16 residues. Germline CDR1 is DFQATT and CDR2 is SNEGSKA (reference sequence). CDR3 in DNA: TGCAGTGCTAGAGGAGGGACAGAGATGAACACAGATACGCAGTATTTT. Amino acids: CSARGGTEMNTDTQYF.

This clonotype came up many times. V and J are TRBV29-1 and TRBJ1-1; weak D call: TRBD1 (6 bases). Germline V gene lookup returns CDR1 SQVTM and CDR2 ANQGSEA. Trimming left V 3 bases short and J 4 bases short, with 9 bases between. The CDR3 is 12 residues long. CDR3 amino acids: CSVERGGTEAFF. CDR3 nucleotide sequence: TGCAGCGTTGAGAGGGGGGGCACTGAAGCTTTCTTT.

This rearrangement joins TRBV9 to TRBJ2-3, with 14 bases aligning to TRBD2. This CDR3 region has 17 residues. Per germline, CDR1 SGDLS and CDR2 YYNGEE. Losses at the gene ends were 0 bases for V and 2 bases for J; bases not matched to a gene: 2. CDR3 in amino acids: CASSVGTSGGYTDTQYF. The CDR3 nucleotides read TGTGCCAGCAGCGTAGGGACTAGCGGGGGGTACACAGATACGCAGTATTTT.

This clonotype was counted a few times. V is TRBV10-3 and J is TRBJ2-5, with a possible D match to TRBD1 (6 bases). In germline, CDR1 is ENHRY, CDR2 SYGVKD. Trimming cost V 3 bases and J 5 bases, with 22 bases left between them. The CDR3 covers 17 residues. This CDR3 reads CAISDDGTRGIVETQYF. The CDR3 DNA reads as TGTGCCATCAGTGATGATGGGACACGGGGAATAGTTGAGACCCAGTACTTC.

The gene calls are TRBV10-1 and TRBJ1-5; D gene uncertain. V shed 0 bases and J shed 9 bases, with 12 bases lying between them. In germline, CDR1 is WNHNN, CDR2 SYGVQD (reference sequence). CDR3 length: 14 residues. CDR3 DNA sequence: TGCGCCAGCAGTGAGTCCAAGGCAGCGCGGCCCCAGCATTTT. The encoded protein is CASSESKAARPQHF.

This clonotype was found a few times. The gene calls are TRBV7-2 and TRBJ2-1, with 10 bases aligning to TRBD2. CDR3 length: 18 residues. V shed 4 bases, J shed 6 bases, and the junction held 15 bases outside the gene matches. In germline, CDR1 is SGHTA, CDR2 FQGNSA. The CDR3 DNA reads TGTGCCAGCAGCTCCGCAAAGATTACTAGCGGGGCAGGCAATGAGCAGTTCTTC. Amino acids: CASSSAKITSGAGNEQFF.

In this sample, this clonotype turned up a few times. The chain's CDR3 is CASSYETGGTSYEQYV. For the CDR3, the DNA is TGTGCCAGCAGTTACGAGACAGGGGGCACTTCCTACGAGCAGTACGTC. This chain connects TRBV6-2 or TRBV6-3 to TRBJ2-7; 10 bases match TRBD1. Per the germline V gene, CDR1 is MNHEY and CDR2 is SVGEGT. This CDR3 comprises 16 residues. V lost 2 bases and J lost 1; bases outside the gene matches: 5.

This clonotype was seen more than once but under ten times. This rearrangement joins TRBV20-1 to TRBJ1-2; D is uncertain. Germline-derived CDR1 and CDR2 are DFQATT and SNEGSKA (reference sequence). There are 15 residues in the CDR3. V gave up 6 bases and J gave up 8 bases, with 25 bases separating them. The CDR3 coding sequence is TGCAGTGCCCCTGACCGCGGTGTCGTGGGCAGGGGCTACACCTTC. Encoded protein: CSAPDRGVVGRGYTF.

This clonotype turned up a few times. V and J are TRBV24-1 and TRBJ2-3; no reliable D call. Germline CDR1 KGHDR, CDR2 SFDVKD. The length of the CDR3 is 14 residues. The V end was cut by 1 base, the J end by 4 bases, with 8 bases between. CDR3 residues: CATSDFGVSDTQYF. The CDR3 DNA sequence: TGTGCCACCAGTGATTTCGGAGTTTCAGATACGCAGTATTTT.

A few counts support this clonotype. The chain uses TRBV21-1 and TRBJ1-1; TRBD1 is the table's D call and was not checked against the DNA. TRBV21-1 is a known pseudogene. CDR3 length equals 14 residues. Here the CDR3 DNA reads TGTGCCAGCAGCAAACCCGGACAGAACACTGAAGCTTTCTTT. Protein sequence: CASSKPGQNTEAFF.

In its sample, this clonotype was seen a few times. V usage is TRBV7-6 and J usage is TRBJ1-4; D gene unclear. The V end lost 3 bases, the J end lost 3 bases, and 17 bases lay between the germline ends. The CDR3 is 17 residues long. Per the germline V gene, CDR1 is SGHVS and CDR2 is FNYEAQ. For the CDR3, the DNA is TGTGCCAGCAGCTTTCTAGCCCCCGGGCTATCTAATGAAAAACTGTTTTTT. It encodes CASSFLAPGLSNEKLFF.

As DNA, the CDR3 is TGTGCCACCAGCAGTGGACAGAAAGACACTGAAGCTTTCTTT. Translated: CATSSGQKDTEAFF. The rearrangement joins TRBV15 to TRBJ1-1, with a tentative D call TRBD1 (6 bases). Germline loops: CDR1 LNHNV, CDR2 YYDKDF (reference sequence). Trimming pared 3 bases from V and 3 bases from J, leaving 11 bases between. The CDR3 extends over 14 amino acids. The full variable domain, rest sourced from reference TRBV15 and TRBJ1-1, is DAMVIQNPRYQVTQFGKPVTLSCSQTLNHNVMYWYQQKSSQAPKLLFHYYDKDFNNEADTPDNFQSRRPNTSFCFLDIRSPGLGDTAMYLCATSSGQKDTEAFFGQGTRLTVV.

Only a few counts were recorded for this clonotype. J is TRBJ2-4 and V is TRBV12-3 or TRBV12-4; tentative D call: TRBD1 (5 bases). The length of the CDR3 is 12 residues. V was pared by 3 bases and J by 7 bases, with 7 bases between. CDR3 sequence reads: CASSFGANIQYF. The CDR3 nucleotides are TGTGCCAGCAGTTTTGGGGCGAACATTCAGTACTTC.

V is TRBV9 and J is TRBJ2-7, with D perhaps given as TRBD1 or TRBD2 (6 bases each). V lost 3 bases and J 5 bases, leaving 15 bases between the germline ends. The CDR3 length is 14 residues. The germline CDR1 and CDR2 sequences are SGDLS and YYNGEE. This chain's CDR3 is CASSESLGGDEQYF. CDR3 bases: TGTGCCAGCAGCGAGAGTCTCGGGGGCGACGAGCAGTACTTC.